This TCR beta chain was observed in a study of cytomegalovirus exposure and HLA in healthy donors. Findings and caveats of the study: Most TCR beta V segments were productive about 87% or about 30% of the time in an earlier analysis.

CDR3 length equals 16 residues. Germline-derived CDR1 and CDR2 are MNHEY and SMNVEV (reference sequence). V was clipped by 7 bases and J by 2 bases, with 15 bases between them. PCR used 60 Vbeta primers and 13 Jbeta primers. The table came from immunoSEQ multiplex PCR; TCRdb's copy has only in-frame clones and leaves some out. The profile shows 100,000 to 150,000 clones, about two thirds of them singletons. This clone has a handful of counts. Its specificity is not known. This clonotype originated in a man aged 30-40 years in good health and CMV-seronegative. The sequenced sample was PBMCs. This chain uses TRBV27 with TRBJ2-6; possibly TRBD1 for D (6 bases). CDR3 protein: CASNPQGQTGANVLTF. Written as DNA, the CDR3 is TGTGCCAGCAACCCCCAGGGGCAAACTGGGGCCAACGTCCTGACTTTC.